This TCR beta chain was profiled in a study of spatial heterogeneity in lung cancer. Time point noted: sample taken at primary tumor resection. In each case, whole RNA from tumor, nontumor lung or frozen PBMC was sequenced unsorted. Samples came from 72 TRACERx patients with untreated early-stage lung cancer. This clonotype was observed many times. TCRdb called the 5' RACE reads again in MiXCR, with one record for every CDR3 protein. This table holds fewer than 13,000 distinct CDR3 sequences, about 8.6% found once. The source of this sequence is a male donor with early-stage non-small cell lung cancer. Sequencing used PBMCs, obtained at surgery.

CDR3 protein: CASGQPGQLTDTQYF. CDR3 nucleotide sequence: TGTGCCAGCGGACAACCGGGACAGCTCACAGATACGCAGTATTTT. The genes are TRBV5-6 and TRBJ2-3; 7 bases align to TRBD1. V trimming: 7 bases; J trimming: 2 bases; junction bases outside the gene matches: 10. Per the germline V gene, CDR1 is SGHDT and CDR2 is YYEEEE. CDR3 size: 15 residues. Combining the CDR3 with reference TRBV5-6 and TRBJ2-3 gives the whole variable domain DAGVTQSPTHLIKTRGQQVTLRCSPKSGHDTVSWYQQALGQGPQFIFQYYEEEERQRGNFPDRFSGHQFPNYSSELNVNALLLGDSALYLCASGQPGQLTDTQYFGPGTRLTVL.